Listed here are 13 T cell receptor beta chains from one sample, sequenced in a study of blood T cell repertoires in COVID-19. Sequencing was performed with immunoSEQ multiplex PCR; in TCRdb, only in-frame clones are kept and a portion is missing. Here the sample spans about 90,000 clones, roughly 79% being singletons. The sequencing sample was made of peripheral blood. Receptor source: a woman of 80 years or more with acute or convalescent COVID-19.

CDR3 sequence reads: CASSSRGDGGYTF. In DNA form, the CDR3 reads TGTGCCAGCAGCAGCAGGGGAGATGGAGGCTACACCTTC. The chain couples TRBV9 to TRBJ1-2; maybe TRBD1 (6 bases). V lost 4 bases and J lost 8, with 15 bases in between. This CDR3 spans 13 amino acids. The germline V gene has CDR1 SGDLS and CDR2 YYNGEE.

This chain joins TRBV30 and TRBJ1-1, with a possible D match to TRBD1 (5 bases). Trimming took 0 bases from V and 3 from J, leaving 17 bases between them. This CDR3 is 16 amino acids long. Germline lookup yields CDR1 GTSNPN and CDR2 SVGIG (reference sequence). In DNA, the CDR3 is TGTGCCTGGAGTGTAGGGCGTGTTAGGGGCTACACTGAAGCTTTCTTT. It encodes CAWSVGRVRGYTEAFF.

Comments on this clone: At one end, the junction sequence differs from germline, possibly due to a read error. The rearrangement links TRBV4-2 to TRBJ2-1; TRBD2 agrees at 10 bases. Germline loops: CDR1 LGHNA, CDR2 YNFKEQ. This CDR3 spans 13 amino acids. CDR3 nucleotide sequence: TGTGCCAGCAGTCAAGGACAGCGGGAGGGCCCGGTCTTC. Translating gives CASSQGQREGPVF.

The chain carries TRBV7-8 and TRBJ1-2; the match to TRBD1 covers 11 bases. J gave up 8 bases and V 4 bases, and 9 bases lay outside the gene matches. Germline loops: CDR1 SGHVS, CDR2 FQNEAQ. The CDR3 has 15 amino acids. CDR3 loop: CASSSQGQGAGGYTF. As DNA, the CDR3 is TGTGCCAGCAGCTCCCAAGGACAGGGGGCAGGAGGCTACACCTTC.

The chain couples TRBV10-3 to TRBJ2-7; 8 bases are a match to TRBD1. V gave up 7 bases and J gave up 4 bases; unmatched junction bases: 12. The CDR3 loop spans 15 amino acids. Germline values: CDR1 ENHRY, CDR2 SYGVKD. This CDR3 is CAITPYGQGEYEQYF. Written as DNA, the CDR3 is TGTGCCATCACTCCCTATGGACAGGGCGAATACGAGCAGTACTTC.

The CDR3, as DNA: TGTGCCAGCAGCGCCGGCGAGGGTTCGGTGAACACTGAAGCTTTCTTT. Translated, it gives CASSAGEGSVNTEAFF. The chain recombines TRBV9 with TRBJ1-1; D remains unclear. This CDR3 region has 16 residues. Trimming removed 3 bases from V and 0 bases from J, with 15 bases in between. Germline V gene sequence: CDR1 SGDLS, CDR2 YYNGEE. Supplemented by reference TRBV9 and TRBJ1-1, the full variable domain reads DSGVTQTPKHLITATGQRVTLRCSPRSGDLSVYWYQQSLDQGLQFLIQYYNGEERAKGNILERFSAQQFPDLHSELNLSSLELGDSALYFCASSAGEGSVNTEAFFGQGTRLTVV.

V usage is TRBV6-4 and J usage is TRBJ2-1, with 14 bases identical to TRBD2. Germline loops: CDR1 MRHNA, CDR2 SNTAGT. The J segment lost 6 bases and the V segment lost 6 bases, leaving 4 bases of the junction unmatched. The CDR3 runs to 15 residues. The chain's CDR3 is CASSLTSGRANEQFF. CDR3 DNA sequence: TGTGCCAGCAGCCTGACTAGCGGGAGGGCCAATGAGCAGTTCTTC.

V is TRBV19 and J is TRBJ1-1, with 7 bases lining up with TRBD1. With V trimmed by 6 bases and J by 1 base, 5 bases remained unmatched. In germline, CDR1 is LNHDA, CDR2 SQIVND (reference sequence). The CDR3 extends over 14 amino acids. The CDR3 sequence is CASSRRQGNTEAFF. The CDR3 nucleotides read TGTGCCAGTAGCCGACGACAGGGGAACACTGAAGCTTTCTTT. Based on the CDR3 plus reference TRBV19 and TRBJ1-1, the full variable domain is DGGITQSPKYLFRKEGQNVTLSCEQNLNHDAMYWYRQDPGQGLRLIYYSQIVNDFQKGDIAEGYSVSREKKESFPLTVTSAQKNPTAFYLCASSRRQGNTEAFFGQGTRLTVV.

The chain is built from TRBV4-2 and TRBJ1-2; no definite D call. From germline, CDR1 is LGHNA and CDR2 YNFKEQ. The CDR3 has 15 residues. The V and J ends lost 3 bases and 3 bases respectively, with 14 bases between them. This CDR3 is CASSQTMLGDYGYTF. The CDR3 nucleotides are TGTGCCAGCAGCCAGACTATGTTGGGAGACTATGGCTACACCTTC.

The chain is built from TRBV30 and TRBJ1-6; possible D gene TRBD1, 5 bases. The CDR3 covers 13 residues. Germline CDR1 is GTSNPN and CDR2 is SVGIG (reference sequence). The V end lost 0 bases, the J end lost 10 bases, and 10 bases lay between the germline ends. This CDR3 reads CAWSVQEVSPLHF. The CDR3 nucleotides are TGTGCCTGGAGTGTACAGGAAGTCTCACCCCTCCACTTT.

The V call is TRBV4-2, the J call TRBJ1-1; no clear D. The V end was cut by 0 bases, the J end by 8 bases, with 4 bases between. The CDR3 spans 11 residues. CDR1 is LGHNA, CDR2 YNFKEQ, per germline. The CDR3 here is CASSQDMEAFF. CDR3 sequence (DNA): TGTGCCAGCAGCCAAGATATGGAAGCTTTCTTT.

This clone was seen ten or more times. This chain connects TRBV4-3 to TRBJ1-6; D gene unclear. Trimming cost V 0 bases and J 5 bases, with 5 bases left between them. In germline, CDR1 is LGHNA, CDR2 YSLEER. The CDR3 totals 14 residues. The CDR3, as DNA: TGCGCCAGCAGCCAAGAACAACATAATTCACCCCTCCACTTT. Translated: CASSQEQHNSPLHF.

The chain uses TRBV6-5 and TRBJ2-7; D is uncertain. V shed 6 bases and J shed 2 bases, with 5 bases lying between them. The CDR3 contains 11 residues. CDR1 is MNHEY, CDR2 SVGAGI, per germline. CDR3 DNA: TGTGCCAGCAGAGGAGCCTACGAGCAGTACTTC. It translates to CASRGAYEQYF.